This T cell receptor beta chain emerged from a study of blood T cells in healthy people across ages. On the study more broadly: Per two T cells, template switching captured roughly one barcoded beta molecule.

The sample holds a few counts of this clonotype. Its antigen is as yet unknown. The authors isolated at least 6 million PBMCs per sample. This CDR3 contains 13 residues. Trimming took off 6 bases at V and 6 bases at J, with 14 bases between the two ends. CDR1 and CDR2 from the germline V gene are MNHEY and SMNVEV (reference sequence). Primed by a sample-barcoded 5' primer and a J-beta primer mix, a second PCR proceeded for roughly 6 to 12 cycles. In TCRdb, the 5' RACE reads were re-called with MiXCR into one record per CDR3 protein. Here the sample spans about 1,600,000 distinct CDR3 sequences, about 40% being singletons. Overall study results and limits: Getting older went along with TCR beta diversity per million T cells dropping roughly linearly.

The sample taken for sequencing was blood. The V call is TRBV27, the J call TRBJ1-2; TRBD1 might be the D (5 bases). This clonotype originated in a woman aged 18-29 years in good health. The CDR3 DNA reads as TGTGCCAGCAGGTATGGACATCTCGATGGCTACACCTTC. Encoded protein: CASRYGHLDGYTF.